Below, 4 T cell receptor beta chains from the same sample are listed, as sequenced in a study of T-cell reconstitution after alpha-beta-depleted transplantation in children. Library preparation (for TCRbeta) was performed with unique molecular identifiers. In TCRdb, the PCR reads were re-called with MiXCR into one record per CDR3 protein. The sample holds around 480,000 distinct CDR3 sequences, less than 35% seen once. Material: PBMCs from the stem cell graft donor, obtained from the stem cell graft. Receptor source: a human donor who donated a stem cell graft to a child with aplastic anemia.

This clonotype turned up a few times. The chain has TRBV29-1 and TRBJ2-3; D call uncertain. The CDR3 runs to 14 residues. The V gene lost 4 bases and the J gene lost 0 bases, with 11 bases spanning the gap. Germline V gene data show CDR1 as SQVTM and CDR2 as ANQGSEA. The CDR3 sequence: CSVVVPGSTDTQYF. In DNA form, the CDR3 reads TGCAGCGTTGTTGTCCCAGGCAGCACAGATACGCAGTATTTT.

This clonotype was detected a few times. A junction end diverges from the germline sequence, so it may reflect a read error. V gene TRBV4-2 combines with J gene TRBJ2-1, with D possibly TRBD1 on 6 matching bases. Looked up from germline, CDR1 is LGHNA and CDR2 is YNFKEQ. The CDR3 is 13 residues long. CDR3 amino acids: CASSHNRDNQQFF. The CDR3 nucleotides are TGTGCCAGCAGCCATAACCGGGACAATCAGCAGTTCTTC.

The CDR3 loop is CAISESLSGVGQPQHF. CDR3 DNA: TGTGCCATCAGTGAGTCGTTGTCAGGGGTAGGTCAGCCCCAGCATTTT. The chain recombines TRBV10-3 with TRBJ1-5, with D possibly being TRBD1 (6 bases). V lost 0 bases to trimming and J lost 6 bases, with 15 bases between them. CDR3 length: 16 amino acids. Germline CDR1 is ENHRY and CDR2 is SYGVKD.

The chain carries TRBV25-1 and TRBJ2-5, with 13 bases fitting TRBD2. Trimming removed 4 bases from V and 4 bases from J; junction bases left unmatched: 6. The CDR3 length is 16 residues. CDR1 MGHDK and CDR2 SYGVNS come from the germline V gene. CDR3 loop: CASSGLLAGGRETQYF. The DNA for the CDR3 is TGTGCCAGCAGTGGATTACTAGCGGGAGGGCGAGAGACCCAGTACTTC. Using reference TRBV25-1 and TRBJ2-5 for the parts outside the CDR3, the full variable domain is EADIYQTPRYLVIGTGKKITLECSQTMGHDKMYWYQQDPGMELHLIHYSYGVNSTEKGDLSSESTVSRIRTEHFPLTLESARPSHTSQYLCASSGLLAGGRETQYFGPGTRLLVL.